The source of this T cell receptor (beta chain) is a study of coeliac disease. With regard to this clone: Its antigen remains unknown.

Regarding the study as a whole: Of coeliac lamina propria samples, about 45% of the 18 held published gliadin-specific TRB sequences, versus 1 of 6 controls.

Only in-frame clones appear in the TCRdb table, and some are missing; sequencing was by immunoSEQ multiplex PCR. This table holds roughly 7,000 clones, 62% found once. This clonotype originated in a man aged 55 to 70 with celiac disease on a gluten-free diet. Sequencing was performed on lymphocytes from the gut lamina propria.

CDR3 bases: TGCGCCAGCAGCTTTGGGGGCGGGGGGCTCCAAGAGACCCAGTACTTC. It is translated as CASSFGGGGLQETQYF. V is TRBV5-1 and J is TRBJ2-5; 8 nucleotides align to TRBD2. This CDR3 spans 16 amino acids. V dropped 2 bases and J dropped 1; count of bases not matched to a gene: 7. Germline V lookup: CDR1 SGHRS, CDR2 YFSETQ.